These 5 T cell receptor beta chains were sequenced from one sample in a study of CXCR3-negative and CXCR3-positive naive CD8 T cells. The study's findings and limits: Against CXCR3-negative naive cells, CXCR3-positive naive cells showed more hydrophobic TRB CDR3s.

These receptors lack a known antigen. The authors made the TRB cDNA libraries by 5' RACE using UMI labels. TCRdb derives one entry per CDR3 protein from the 5' RACE reads, leaving out DNA. Recorded for this sample: some 60,000 distinct CDR3 sequences. The sample was naive CXCR3+ CD8+ T cells from blood. Subset: CD45RO-CCR7+CD27+CD95- naive CD8+ T cells expressing CXCR3 (TNR3+). The source of these receptors is a human donor in good health. Some clones in this sample may be carry-over from other donors' samples.

The rearrangement uses TRBV29-1 and TRBJ2-7; TCRdb reports TRBD1, a call that lacks DNA to check it against. Per the germline V gene, CDR1 is SQVTM and CDR2 is ANQGSEA. The CDR3 is 14 amino acids. The CDR3 reads CSASGTPGSYEQYF.

The chain couples TRBV9 to TRBJ2-2. Germline CDR1 reads SGDLS; CDR2 reads YYNGEE. The length of the CDR3 is 15 residues. The CDR3 region is CASSGGLTVAGELFF.

The V and J genes are TRBV2 and TRBJ2-7; TCRdb names TRBD1, which stays unverified in the absence of DNA. The CDR3 length is 14 residues. Germline V CDR1 and CDR2: SNHLY, FYNNEI. CDR3 loop: CASVLTGGFYEQYF.

The rearrangement links TRBV15 to TRBJ2-1; TCRdb designates TRBD2, a call that cannot be tested without DNA. CDR1 is LNHNV, CDR2 YYDKDF, per germline (reference sequence). The CDR3 has 15 residues. The CDR3 loop is CATLSGGAVYNEQFF.

The gene calls are TRBV24-1 and TRBJ2-2. The CDR3 sequence is 16 residues long. The germline V gene encodes CDR1 KGHDR and CDR2 SFDVKD. The CDR3 loop is CATSDFGRTNTGELFF.